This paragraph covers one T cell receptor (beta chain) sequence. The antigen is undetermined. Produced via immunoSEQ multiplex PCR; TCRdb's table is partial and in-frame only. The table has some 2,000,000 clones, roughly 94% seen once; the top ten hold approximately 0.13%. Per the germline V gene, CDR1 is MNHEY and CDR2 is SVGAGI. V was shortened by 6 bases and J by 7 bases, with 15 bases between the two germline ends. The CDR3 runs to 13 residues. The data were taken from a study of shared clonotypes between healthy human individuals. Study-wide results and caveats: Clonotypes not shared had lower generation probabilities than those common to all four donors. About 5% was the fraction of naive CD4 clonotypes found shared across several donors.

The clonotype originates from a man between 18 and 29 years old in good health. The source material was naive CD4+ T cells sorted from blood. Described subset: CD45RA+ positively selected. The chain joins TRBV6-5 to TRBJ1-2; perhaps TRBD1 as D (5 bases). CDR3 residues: CASSPRQFSGYTF. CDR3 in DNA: TGTGCCAGCAGCCCCCGACAGTTTTCTGGCTACACCTTC.